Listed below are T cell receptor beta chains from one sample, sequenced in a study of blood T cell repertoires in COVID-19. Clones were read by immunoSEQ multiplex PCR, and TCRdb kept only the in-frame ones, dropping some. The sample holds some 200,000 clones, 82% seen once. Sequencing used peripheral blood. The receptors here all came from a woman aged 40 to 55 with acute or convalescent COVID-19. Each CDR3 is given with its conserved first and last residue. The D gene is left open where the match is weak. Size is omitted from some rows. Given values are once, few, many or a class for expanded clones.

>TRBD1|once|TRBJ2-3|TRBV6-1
CASSESPQGAGDTQYF
TGTGCCAGCAGTGAAAGCCCTCAGGGGGCAGGGGATACGCAGTATTTT
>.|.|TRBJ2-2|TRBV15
CAAGAGTANTGELFF
TGTGCCGCTGGAGCGGGTACCGCGAACACCGGGGAGCTGTTTTTT
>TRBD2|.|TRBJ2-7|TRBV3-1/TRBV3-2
CASSISGTPYEQYF
TGTGCCAGCAGCATTAGCGGGACCCCCTACGAGCAGTACTTC
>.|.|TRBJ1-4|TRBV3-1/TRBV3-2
CASSLDSATNEKLFF
TGTGCCAGCAGCCTGGACAGTGCAACTAATGAAAAACTGTTTTTT
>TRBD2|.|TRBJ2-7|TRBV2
CASSGTSGTYEQYF
TGTGCCAGCAGCGGGACTAGCGGGACCTACGAGCAGTACTTC
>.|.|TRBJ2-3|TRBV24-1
CATSDTGGTDTQYF
TGTGCCACCAGTGATACCGGGGGCACAGATACGCAGTATTTT
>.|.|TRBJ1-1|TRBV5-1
CASSSPVEAFF
TGCGCCAGCAGCTCCCCCGTGGAAGCTTTCTTT
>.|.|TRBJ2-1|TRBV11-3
CASSLSNNEQFF
TGTGCCAGCAGCTTATCTAACAATGAGCAGTTCTTC
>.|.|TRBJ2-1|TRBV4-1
CASSQEPTQGDNEQFF
TGCGCCAGCAGCCAAGAGCCTACACAGGGTGACAATGAGCAGTTCTTC
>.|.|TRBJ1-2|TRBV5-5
CASSLEGLNYGYTF
TGTGCCAGCAGCTTGGAGGGGCTTAACTATGGCTACACCTTC
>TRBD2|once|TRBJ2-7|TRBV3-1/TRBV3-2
CASSSGSGAGSYEQYF
TGTGCCAGCAGCTCCGGTAGCGGGGCGGGCTCCTACGAGCAGTACTTC
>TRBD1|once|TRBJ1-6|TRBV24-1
CATSDARDRDHSPLHF
TGTGCCACCAGTGATGCCCGGGACAGGGACCATTCACCCCTCCACTTT
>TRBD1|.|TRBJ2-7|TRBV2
CASTYRTGGLYEQYF
TGTGCCAGCACTTACAGGACAGGGGGCTTGTACGAGCAGTACTTC
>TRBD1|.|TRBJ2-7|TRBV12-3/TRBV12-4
CASSPDRDEQYF
TGTGCCAGCAGTCCAGACAGGGACGAGCAGTACTTC
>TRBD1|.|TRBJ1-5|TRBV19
CASSGDRGFYQPQHF
TGTGCCAGTAGTGGGGACAGGGGATTCTATCAGCCCCAGCATTTT
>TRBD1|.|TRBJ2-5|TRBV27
CASSSGQGIQTQYF
TGTGCCAGCAGCTCGGGACAGGGGATACAGACCCAGTACTTC
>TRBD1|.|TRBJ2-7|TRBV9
CASSPFGQGYEQYF
TGTGCCAGCAGCCCCTTCGGACAGGGCTACGAGCAGTACTTC
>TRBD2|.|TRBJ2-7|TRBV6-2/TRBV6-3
CASSTISGRSGEQYF
TGTGCCAGCAGTACCATTAGCGGGAGGTCGGGCGAGCAGTACTTC
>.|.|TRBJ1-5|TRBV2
CASSGTRTATRNQPQHF
TGTGCCAGCAGCGGAACAAGGACAGCCACCCGAAATCAGCCCCAGCATTTT
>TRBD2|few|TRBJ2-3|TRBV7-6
CASSSAGTSGTDTQYF
TGTGCCAGCAGCTCCGCCGGGACTAGCGGAACAGATACGCAGTATTTT
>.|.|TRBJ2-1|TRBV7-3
CASSLRGGSYNEQFF
TGTGCCAGCAGCTTACGAGGGGGCTCCTACAATGAGCAGTTCTTC
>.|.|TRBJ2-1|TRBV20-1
CSASGYNEQFF
TGCAGTGCTAGCGGCTACAATGAGCAGTTCTTC
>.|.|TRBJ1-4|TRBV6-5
CATNGQATNEKLFF
TGTGCCACTAATGGCCAGGCAACTAATGAAAAACTGTTTTTT
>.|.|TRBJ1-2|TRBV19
CASSREGVYGYTF
TGTGCCAGTAGTAGGGAAGGGGTCTATGGCTACACCTTC
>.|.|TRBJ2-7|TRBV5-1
CASSSRVGSYEQYF
TGCGCCAGCAGCTCCAGGGTGGGGTCTTACGAGCAGTACTTC
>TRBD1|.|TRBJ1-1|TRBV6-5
CASSSQGPNTEAFF
TGTGCCAGCAGTTCACAGGGGCCCAACACTGAAGCTTTCTTT
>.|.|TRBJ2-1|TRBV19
CASSWDLTKFF
TGTGCCAGTAGCTGGGACTTGACGAAGTTCTTC
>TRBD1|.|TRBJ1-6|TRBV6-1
CASSAVPGQGSSPLHF
TGTGCCAGCAGTGCCGTACCGGGACAGGGTTCTTCACCCCTCCACTTT
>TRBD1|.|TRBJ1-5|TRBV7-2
CASSSGQAFGRNQPQHF
TGTGCCAGCAGCTCCGGACAGGCCTTTGGTAGGAATCAGCCCCAGCATTTT
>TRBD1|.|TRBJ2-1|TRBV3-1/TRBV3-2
CASSDRGDQFF
TGTGCCAGCAGCGACAGGGGTGATCAGTTCTTC
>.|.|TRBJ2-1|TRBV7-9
CASSLRAGVTRLTYNEQFF
TGTGCCAGCAGCTTGAGGGCAGGGGTGACGCGACTTACTTACAATGAGCAGTTCTTC
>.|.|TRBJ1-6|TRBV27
CASSLLGGYNSPLHF
TGTGCCAGCAGTCTCCTCGGAGGGTATAATTCACCCCTCCACTTT
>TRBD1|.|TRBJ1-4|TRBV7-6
CASSFSGTANEKLFF
TGTGCCAGCAGCTTCTCCGGGACAGCTAATGAAAAACTGTTTTTT
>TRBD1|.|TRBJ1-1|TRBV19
CASSIWTGGPPGHENTEAFF
TGTGCCAGTAGTATCTGGACAGGGGGCCCCCCGGGGCATGAGAACACTGAAGCTTTCTTT
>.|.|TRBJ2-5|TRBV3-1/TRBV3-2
CASSQAGETQYF
TGTGCCAGCAGCCAAGCCGGGGAGACCCAGTACTTC
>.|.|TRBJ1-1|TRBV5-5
CASSPLDTGNEAFF
TGTGCCAGCAGCCCCCTTGATACGGGGAATGAAGCTTTCTTT
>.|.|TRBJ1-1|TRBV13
CASSQRKIGTEAFF
TGTGCCAGCAGCCAGCGGAAAATTGGCACTGAAGCTTTCTTT
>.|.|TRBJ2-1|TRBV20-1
CSAAPGLEQFF
TGCAGTGCTGCCCCAGGGTTAGAGCAGTTCTTC
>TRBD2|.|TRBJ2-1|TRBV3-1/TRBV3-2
CASSQDTGIAGGEQFF
TGTGCCAGCAGCCAAGATACAGGGATTGCGGGAGGGGAGCAGTTCTTC
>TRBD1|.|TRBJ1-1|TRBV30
CAWSVGQGRSPFF
TGTGCCTGGAGTGTAGGACAGGGACGGTCACCTTTCTTT
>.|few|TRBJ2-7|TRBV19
CASSPTGKSSYEQYF
TGTGCCAGTAGTCCGACGGGGAAAAGCTCCTACGAGCAGTACTTC
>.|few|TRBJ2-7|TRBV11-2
CASSLGAYEQYF
TGTGCCAGCAGCTTAGGAGCCTACGAGCAGTACTTC
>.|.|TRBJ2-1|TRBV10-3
CAVGTGVGYNEQFF
TGTGCCGTAGGCACTGGAGTCGGGTACAATGAGCAGTTCTTC
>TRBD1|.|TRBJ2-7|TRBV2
CASTTDRASYEQYF
TGTGCCAGCACCACAGACAGGGCCTCCTACGAGCAGTACTTC
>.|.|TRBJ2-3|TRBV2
CASSVARPPTDTQYF
TGTGCCAGCAGTGTTGCCAGGCCCCCCACAGATACGCAGTATTTT
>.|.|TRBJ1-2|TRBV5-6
CASSLRTTGRSYTF
TGTGCCAGCAGCCTTAGGACAACGGGTCGGAGCTACACCTTC
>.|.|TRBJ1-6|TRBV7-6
CASSPFGGANNSPLHF
TGTGCCAGCAGCCCGTTTGGAGGGGCTAATAATTCACCCCTCCACTTT